This T cell receptor beta chain was retrieved from a study of cytomegalovirus exposure and HLA in healthy donors. PCR was performed using 60 Vbeta and 13 Jbeta primers. Repertoires were generated with immunoSEQ multiplex PCR, while TCRdb's copy carries only in-frame clones and drops some. The repertoire holds about 110,000 clones, roughly 80% seen once, with approximately 3.6% in the top ten. Germline V gives CDR1 KGHSH, CDR2 LQKENI. Losses at the gene ends were 0 bases for V and 5 bases for J; bases not matched to a gene: 4. CDR3 size: 15 residues. This chain links TRBV18 with TRBJ2-3; 8 bases line up with TRBD2. The sequence derives from a man aged 55 to 70 in good health and CMV-seronegative. Sequences were obtained from PBMCs. This CDR3 is CASSPPGTRGDTQYF. CDR3 coding DNA: TGTGCCAGCTCACCACCGGGGACTAGAGGAGATACGCAGTATTTT.